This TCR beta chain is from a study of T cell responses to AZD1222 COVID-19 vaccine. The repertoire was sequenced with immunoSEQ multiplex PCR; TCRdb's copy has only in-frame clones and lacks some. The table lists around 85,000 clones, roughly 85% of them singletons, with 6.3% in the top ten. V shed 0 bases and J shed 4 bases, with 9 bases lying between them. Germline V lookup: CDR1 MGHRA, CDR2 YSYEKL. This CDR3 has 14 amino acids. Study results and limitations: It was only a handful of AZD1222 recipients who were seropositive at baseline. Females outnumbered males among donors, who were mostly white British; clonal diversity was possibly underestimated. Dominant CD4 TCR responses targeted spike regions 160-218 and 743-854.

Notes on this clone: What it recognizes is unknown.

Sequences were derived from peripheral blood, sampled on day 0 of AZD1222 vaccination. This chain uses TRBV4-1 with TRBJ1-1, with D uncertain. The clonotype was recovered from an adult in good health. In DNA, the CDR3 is TGCGCCAGCAGCCAAGAGGCCGTGGGCACTGAAGCTTTCTTT. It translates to CASSQEAVGTEAFF.